The clone carrying this TCR beta chain was recorded only once. Time point given: after neoadjuvant nivolumab, at surgical resection. The source of the sample is a study of neoadjuvant anti-PD-1 for oral cavity cancer. Study overall: Most patients had three to four biweekly doses of 3 mg/kg nivolumab before resection. Patients without progression received a fourth nivolumab dose around day 43, then surgical resection on days 50-56.

Germline V gene lookup returns CDR1 SGDLS and CDR2 YYNGEE. Trimming took 1 base from V and 5 from J, leaving 10 bases between them. The CDR3 length is 14 residues. Survey sequencing of tumors mostly used 4.8 ug DNA, two replicates. Assay used: immunoSEQ multiplex PCR; TCRdb lists only in-frame clones, some missing. The sample consists of approximately 23,000 clones, around 43% of them appearing once. The receptor was derived from a person between 40 and 79 years old with oral cavity squamous cell carcinoma. The chain joins TRBV9 to TRBJ2-1; unclear D gene. The sequencing used tumor tissue, collected after nivolumab (anti-PD-1) treatment. In DNA form, the CDR3 reads TGTGCCAGCAGCGTAAGCGCTGGGGACAATGAGCAGTTCTTC. This sequence encodes CASSVSAGDNEQFF.